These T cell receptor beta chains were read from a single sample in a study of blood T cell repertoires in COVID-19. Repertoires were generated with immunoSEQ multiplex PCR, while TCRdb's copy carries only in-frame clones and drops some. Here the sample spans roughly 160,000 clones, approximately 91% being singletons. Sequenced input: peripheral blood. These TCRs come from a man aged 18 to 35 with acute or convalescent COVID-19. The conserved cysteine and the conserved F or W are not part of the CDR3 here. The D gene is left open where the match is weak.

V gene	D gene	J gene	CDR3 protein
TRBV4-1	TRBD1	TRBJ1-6	ASSQDRGQPRDYNSPLH
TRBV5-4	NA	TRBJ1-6	ASSLAMQGDNSPLH
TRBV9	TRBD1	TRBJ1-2	ASSVASGTGTTHGYT
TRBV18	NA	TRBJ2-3	ASSPLRTASTDTQY
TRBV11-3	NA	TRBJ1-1	ASSLRGGTEAF
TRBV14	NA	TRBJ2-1	ASSQVLGGSSYNEQF
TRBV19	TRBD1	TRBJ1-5	ASSIDGTGINQPQH
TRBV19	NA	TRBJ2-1	ASSKRQQNNEQF
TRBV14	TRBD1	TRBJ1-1	ASSRTQGGTEAF
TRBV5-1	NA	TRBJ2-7	ASSLESGVSYEQY
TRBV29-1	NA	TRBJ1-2	SVEAGNYGYT
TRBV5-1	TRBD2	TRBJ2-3	ASSLEGAGSTDTQY
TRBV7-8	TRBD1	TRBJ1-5	ASSLKGGAGNQPQH
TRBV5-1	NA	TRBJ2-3	ASSLESAVGTDTQY
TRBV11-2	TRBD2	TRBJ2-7	ASSLVRLAGAYEQY
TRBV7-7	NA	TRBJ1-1	ASSLTTGLNTEAF
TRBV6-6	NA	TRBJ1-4	ASSYSMIGGDEKLF
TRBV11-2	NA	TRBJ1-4	ASSLTTATNEKLF
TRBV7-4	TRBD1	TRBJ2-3	ASSRDRGRNGDTQY
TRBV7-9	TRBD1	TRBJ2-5	ASSALTGKETQY
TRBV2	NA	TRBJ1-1	ASGAAFSITNTEAF
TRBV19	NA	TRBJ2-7	ASSIAVSYEQY